Here is one TCR beta chain with its context. From germline, CDR1 is LNHDA and CDR2 SQIVND (reference sequence). This CDR3 spans 15 amino acids. Trimming removed 4 bases from V and 1 base from J, with 14 bases in between. Methods used by the authors: Amplifying reference gene primers gave estimates of nucleated cell counts. This table comes from immunoSEQ multiplex PCR, and its TCRdb copy is limited to in-frame clones, with some not included. That table supplies the V and J calls and clone size; D and trimming were determined from the DNA. The sample lists around 120,000 clones, around 86% occurring once. These data originate in a study of blood T cell repertoires in COVID-19. Study information: Samples of COVID-19 (acute and convalescent) were obtained from the United States, Italy and Spain. The cDNA or gDNA used as material had been derived from T cells, B-cell-depleted T cells, or PBMCs.

The specimen was peripheral blood. This TCR was sampled from a man aged 80 or over with acute or convalescent COVID-19. The chain has TRBV19 and TRBJ2-7; D gene ambiguous. Here the CDR3 reads CASSTRQAYSYEQYF. As DNA, the CDR3 is TGTGCCAGTAGTACCCGGCAGGCTTATTCCTACGAGCAGTACTTC.